This T cell receptor (beta chain) derives from a study of radiation and T cells in renal cell carcinoma. Study as a whole: Nephrectomy followed 15 Gy stereotactic body radiation by 4 weeks.

Time point noted: blood 2 weeks post-SBRT. The treatment here: 15 Gy SBRT to primary tumor, nephrectomy 4 weeks later. Produced via immunoSEQ multiplex PCR; TCRdb's table is partial and in-frame only. Of just over 150,000 clones listed, over 80% are singletons. V was pared by 1 base and J by 4 bases, with 15 bases of the junction left unmatched. This CDR3 is built from 18 residues. Germline lookup yields CDR1 SGHAT and CDR2 FQNNGV. The sequence came from a woman in her fifties or sixties with renal cell carcinoma. J is TRBJ2-7 and V is TRBV11-2, with 8 bases lining up with TRBD1. The starting material was blood, obtained from a patient whose treatment included radiotherapy and nephrectomy. Here the CDR3 DNA reads TGTGCCAGCAGCTTAGTCTCCTCCGGGACAGGTGATCTATACGAGCAGTACTTC. It encodes CASSLVSSGTGDLYEQYF.